This TCR beta chain was captured by sequencing in a study of blood T cell repertoires in COVID-19. Across the study: Sites across the United States, Italy and Spain contributed samples from acute and convalescent COVID-19. PBMCs, B-cell-depleted T cells, or T cells provided the cDNA or gDNA that made up the material.

CDR3 length: 14 residues. Trimming stripped 8 bases from V and 0 bases from J, with 11 bases between. Germline V gene sequence: CDR1 SNHLY, CDR2 FYNNEI. Per the study methods: Amplification of reference gene primers was used by the study to estimate nucleated cell counts. Data came from immunoSEQ multiplex PCR; TCRdb stores just in-frame clones and leaves some out. The V and J calls and the clone size are those of that table, but D and trimming were determined from the DNA. The top ten clones hold more than 4.5% of a sample with tens of thousands of clones, more than 85% of them seen once. Sequencing input: peripheral blood. This chain links TRBV2 with TRBJ2-1; possible D gene TRBD1, 5 bases. The source is a human donor in a cohort sampled during active COVID-19. Here the CDR3 DNA reads TGTGCCAGCCTCGACAGAAGCTCCTACAATGAGCAGTTCTTC. Its protein is CASLDRSSYNEQFF.